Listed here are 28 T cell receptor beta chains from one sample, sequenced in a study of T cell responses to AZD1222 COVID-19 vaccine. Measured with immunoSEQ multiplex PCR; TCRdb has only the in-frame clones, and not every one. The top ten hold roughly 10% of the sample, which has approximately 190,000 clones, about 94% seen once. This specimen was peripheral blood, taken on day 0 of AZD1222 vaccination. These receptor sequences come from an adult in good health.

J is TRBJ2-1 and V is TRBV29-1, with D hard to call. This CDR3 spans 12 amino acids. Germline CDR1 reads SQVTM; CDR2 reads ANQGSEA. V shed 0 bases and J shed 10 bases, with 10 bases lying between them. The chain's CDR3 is CSVEEPVREQFF. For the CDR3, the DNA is TGCAGCGTTGAAGAGCCCGTGCGCGAGCAGTTCTTC.

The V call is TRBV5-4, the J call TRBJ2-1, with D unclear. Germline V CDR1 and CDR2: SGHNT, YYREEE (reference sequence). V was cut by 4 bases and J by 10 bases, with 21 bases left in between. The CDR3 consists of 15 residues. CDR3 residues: CASSRPGTTIVEQFF. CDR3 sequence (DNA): TGTGCCAGCAGCCGTCCCGGCACTACAATAGTAGAGCAGTTCTTC.

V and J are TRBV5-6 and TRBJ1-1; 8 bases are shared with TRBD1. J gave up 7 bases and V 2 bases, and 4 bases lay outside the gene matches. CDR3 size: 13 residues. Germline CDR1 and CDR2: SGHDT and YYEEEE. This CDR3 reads CASSFGDRGEAFF. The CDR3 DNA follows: TGTGCCAGCAGCTTTGGTGACAGGGGTGAAGCTTTCTTT.

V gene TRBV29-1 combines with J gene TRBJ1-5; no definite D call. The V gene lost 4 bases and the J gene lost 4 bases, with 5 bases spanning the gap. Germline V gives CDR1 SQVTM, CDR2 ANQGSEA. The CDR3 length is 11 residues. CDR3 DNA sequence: TGCAGCGTTGCCGTGAATCAGCCCCAGCATTTT. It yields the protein CSVAVNQPQHF.

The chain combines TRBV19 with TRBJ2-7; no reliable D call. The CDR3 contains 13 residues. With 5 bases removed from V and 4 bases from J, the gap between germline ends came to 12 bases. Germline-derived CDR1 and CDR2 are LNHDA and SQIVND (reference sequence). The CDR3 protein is CASSAVRDYEQYF. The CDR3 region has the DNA TGTGCCAGTAGTGCGGTAAGGGATTACGAGCAGTACTTC.

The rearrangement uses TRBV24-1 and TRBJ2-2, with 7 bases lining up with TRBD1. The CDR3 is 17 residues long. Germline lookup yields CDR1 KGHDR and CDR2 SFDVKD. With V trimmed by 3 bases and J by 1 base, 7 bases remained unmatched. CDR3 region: CATSDRDRERNTGELFF. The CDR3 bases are TGTGCCACCAGTGATCGTGACAGGGAGCGGAACACCGGGGAGCTGTTTTTT.

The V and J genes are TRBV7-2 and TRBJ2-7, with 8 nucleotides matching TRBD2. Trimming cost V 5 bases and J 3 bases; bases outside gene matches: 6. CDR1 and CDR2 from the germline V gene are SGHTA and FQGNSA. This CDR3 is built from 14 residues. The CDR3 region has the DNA TGTGCCAGCAGCCCTGGACTAGCTCTCTACGAGCAGTACTTC. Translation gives CASSPGLALYEQYF.

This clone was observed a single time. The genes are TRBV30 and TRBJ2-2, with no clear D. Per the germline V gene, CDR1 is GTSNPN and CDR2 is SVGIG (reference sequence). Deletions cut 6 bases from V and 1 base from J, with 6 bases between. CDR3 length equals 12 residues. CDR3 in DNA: TGTGCCTGCACGGTGAACACCGGGGAGCTGTTTTTT. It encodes CACTVNTGELFF.

The CDR3 protein is CAWRFGGANSPLHF. The CDR3 DNA reads as TGTGCCTGGAGGTTTGGGGGGGCTAATTCACCCCTCCACTTT. The chain employs TRBV30 and TRBJ1-6; the D gene is possibly TRBD1 (6 bases). Germline V CDR1 and CDR2: GTSNPN, SVGIG (reference sequence). This CDR3 region has 14 residues. The V end lost 3 bases, the J end lost 6 bases, and 12 bases lay between the germline ends.

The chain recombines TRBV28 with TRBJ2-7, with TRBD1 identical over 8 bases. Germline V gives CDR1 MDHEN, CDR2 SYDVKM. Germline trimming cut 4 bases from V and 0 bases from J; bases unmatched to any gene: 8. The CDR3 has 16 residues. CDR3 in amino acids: CASSYTGGYYSYEQYF. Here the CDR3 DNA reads TGTGCCAGCAGTTACACAGGGGGTTACTACTCCTACGAGCAGTACTTC.

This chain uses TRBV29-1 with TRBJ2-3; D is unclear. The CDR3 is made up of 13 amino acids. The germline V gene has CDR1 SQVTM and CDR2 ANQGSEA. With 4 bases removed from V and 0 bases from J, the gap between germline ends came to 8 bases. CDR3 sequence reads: CSVGITSTDTQYF. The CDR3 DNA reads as TGCAGCGTTGGGATCACGAGCACAGATACGCAGTATTTT.

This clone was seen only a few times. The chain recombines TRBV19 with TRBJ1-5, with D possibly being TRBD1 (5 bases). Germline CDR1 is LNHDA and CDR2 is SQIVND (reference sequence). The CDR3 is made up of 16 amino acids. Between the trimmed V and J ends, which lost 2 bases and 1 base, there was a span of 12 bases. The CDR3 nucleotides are TGTGCCAGTAGTATATTGGGGCAGGTAAGCAATCAGCCCCAGCATTTT. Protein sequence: CASSILGQVSNQPQHF. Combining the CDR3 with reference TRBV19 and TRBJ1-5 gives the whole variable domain DGGITQSPKYLFRKEGQNVTLSCEQNLNHDAMYWYRQDPGQGLRLIYYSQIVNDFQKGDIAEGYSVSREKKESFPLTVTSAQKNPTAFYLCASSILGQVSNQPQHFGDGTRLSIL.

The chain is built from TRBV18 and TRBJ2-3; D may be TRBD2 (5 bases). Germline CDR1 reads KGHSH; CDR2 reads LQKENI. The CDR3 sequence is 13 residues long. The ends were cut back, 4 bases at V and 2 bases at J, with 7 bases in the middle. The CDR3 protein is CASSLRATDTQYF. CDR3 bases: TGTGCCAGCTCACTGAGGGCCACAGATACGCAGTATTTT.

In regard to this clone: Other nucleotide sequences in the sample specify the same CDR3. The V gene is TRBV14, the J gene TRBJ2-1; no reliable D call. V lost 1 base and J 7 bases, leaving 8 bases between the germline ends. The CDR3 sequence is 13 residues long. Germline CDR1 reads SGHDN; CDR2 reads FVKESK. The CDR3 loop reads CASSQVLGNEQFF. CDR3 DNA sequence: TGTGCCAGCAGCCAAGTGTTGGGAAATGAGCAGTTCTTC.

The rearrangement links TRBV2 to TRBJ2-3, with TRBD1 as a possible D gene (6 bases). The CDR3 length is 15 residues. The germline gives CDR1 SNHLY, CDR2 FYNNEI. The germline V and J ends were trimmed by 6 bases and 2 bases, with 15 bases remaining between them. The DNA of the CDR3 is TGTGCCAGCAGGGGGACAAACTCAGCCACAGATACGCAGTATTTT. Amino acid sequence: CASRGTNSATDTQYF.

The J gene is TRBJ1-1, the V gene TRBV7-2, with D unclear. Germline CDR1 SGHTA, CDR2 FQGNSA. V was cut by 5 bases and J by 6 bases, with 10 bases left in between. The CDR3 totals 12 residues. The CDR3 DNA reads TGTGCCAGCAGCCAAGGGTTAGCTGAAGCTTTCTTT. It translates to CASSQGLAEAFF.

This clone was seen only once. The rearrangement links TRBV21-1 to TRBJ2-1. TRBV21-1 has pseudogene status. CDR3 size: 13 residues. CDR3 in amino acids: CASSGTDYNEQFF. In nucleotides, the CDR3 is TGTGCCAGCAGCGGAACCGACTACAATGAGCAGTTCTTC.

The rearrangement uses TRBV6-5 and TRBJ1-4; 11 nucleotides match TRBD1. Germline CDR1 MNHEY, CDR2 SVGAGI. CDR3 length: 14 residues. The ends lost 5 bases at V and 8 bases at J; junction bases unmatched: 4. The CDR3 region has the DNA TGTGCCAGCAGTACTCGGACAGGGGGCGAAAAACTGTTTTTT. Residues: CASSTRTGGEKLFF.

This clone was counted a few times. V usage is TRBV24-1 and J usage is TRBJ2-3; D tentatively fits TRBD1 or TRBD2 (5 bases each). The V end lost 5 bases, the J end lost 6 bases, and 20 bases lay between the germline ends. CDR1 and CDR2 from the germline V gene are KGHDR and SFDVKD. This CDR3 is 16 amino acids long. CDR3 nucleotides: TGTGCCACCAGTGTCCTCCGGGGCCCCGGTCGGGATACGCAGTATTTT. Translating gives CATSVLRGPGRDTQYF.

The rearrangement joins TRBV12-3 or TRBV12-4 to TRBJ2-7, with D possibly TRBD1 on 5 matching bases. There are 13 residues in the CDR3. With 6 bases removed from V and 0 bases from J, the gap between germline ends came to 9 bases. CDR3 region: CASRGANSYEQYF. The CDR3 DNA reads TGTGCCAGCAGAGGGGCGAACTCCTACGAGCAGTACTTC.

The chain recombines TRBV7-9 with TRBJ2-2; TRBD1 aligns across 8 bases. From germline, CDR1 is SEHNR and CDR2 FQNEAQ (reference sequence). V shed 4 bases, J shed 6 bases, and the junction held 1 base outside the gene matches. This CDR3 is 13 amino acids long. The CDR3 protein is CASSSRGPGELFF. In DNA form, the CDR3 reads TGTGCCAGCAGCTCCAGGGGGCCCGGGGAGCTGTTTTTT. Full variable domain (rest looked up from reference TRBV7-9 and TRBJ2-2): DTGVSQNPRHKITKRGQNVTFRCDPISEHNRLYWYRQTLGQGPEFLTYFQNEAQLEKSRLLSDRFSAERPKGSFSTLEIQRTEQGDSAMYLCASSSRGPGELFFGEGSRLTVL.

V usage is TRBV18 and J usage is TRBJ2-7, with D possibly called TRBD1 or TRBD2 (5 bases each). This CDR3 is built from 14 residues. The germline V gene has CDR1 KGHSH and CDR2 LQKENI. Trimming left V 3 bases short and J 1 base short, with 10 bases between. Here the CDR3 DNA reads TGTGCCAGCTCACCCACGGGACCGTCCTACGAGCAGTACTTC. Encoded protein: CASSPTGPSYEQYF. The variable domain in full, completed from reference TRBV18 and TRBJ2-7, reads NAGVMQNPRHLVRRRGQEARLRCSPMKGHSHVYWYRQLPEEGLKFMVYLQKENIIDESGMPKERFSAEFPKEGPSILRIQQVVRGDSAAYFCASSPTGPSYEQYFGPGTRLTVT.

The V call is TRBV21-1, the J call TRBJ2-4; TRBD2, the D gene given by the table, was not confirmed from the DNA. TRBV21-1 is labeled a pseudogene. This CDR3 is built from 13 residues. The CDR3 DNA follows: TGTGCCAGCAGCAAACGGGAACCAAACATTCAGTACTTC. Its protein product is CASSKREPNIQYF.

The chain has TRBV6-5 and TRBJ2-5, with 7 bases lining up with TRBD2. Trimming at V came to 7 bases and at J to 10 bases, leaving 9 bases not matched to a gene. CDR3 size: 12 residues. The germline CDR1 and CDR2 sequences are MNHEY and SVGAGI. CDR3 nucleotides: TGTGCCAGCAACGACCGCGGGGGTTTCCAGTACTTC. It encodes CASNDRGGFQYF.

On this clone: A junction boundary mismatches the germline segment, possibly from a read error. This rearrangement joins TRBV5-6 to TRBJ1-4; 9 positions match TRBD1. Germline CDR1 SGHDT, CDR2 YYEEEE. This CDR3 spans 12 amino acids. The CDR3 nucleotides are TGTGCCAGCAGCTTTACAGGGGGCCTTTCAAATTTT. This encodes CASSFTGGLSNF.

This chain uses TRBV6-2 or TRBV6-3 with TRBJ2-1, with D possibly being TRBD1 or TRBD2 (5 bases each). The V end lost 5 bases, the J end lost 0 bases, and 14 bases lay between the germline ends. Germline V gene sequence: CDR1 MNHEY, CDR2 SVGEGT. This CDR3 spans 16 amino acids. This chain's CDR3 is CASSQTGASSYNEQFF. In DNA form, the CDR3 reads TGTGCCAGCAGTCAGACCGGGGCTAGCTCCTACAATGAGCAGTTCTTC.

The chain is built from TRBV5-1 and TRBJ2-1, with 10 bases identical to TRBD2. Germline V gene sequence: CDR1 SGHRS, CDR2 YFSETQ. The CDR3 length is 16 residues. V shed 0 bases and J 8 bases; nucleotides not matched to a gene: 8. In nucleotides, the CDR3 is TGCGCCAGCAGCTTGGCCAGGGCTAGCGGGAGTGATGAGCAGTTCTTC. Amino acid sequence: CASSLARASGSDEQFF.

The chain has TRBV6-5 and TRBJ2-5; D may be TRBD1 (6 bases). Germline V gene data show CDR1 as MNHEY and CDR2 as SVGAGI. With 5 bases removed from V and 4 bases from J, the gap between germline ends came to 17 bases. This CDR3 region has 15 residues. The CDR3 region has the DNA TGTGCCAGCAGTAAGGGGGTGAGACGAGGAGAGACCCAGTACTTC. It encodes CASSKGVRRGETQYF.